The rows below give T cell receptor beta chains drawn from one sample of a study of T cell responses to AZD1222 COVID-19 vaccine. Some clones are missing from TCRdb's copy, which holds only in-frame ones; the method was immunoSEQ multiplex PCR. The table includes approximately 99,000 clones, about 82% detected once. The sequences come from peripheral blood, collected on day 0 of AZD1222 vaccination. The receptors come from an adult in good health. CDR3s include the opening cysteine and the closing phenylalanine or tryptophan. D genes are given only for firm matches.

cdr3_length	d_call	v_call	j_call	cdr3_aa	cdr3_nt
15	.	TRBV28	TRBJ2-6	CASSLGGTGANVLTF	TGTGCCAGCAGTTTAGGGGGAACTGGGGCCAACGTCCTGACTTTC
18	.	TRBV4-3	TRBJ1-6	CASSQAWGQSSYNSPLHF	TGCGCCAGCAGCCAAGCCTGGGGTCAGAGCTCCTATAATTCACCCCTCCACTTT
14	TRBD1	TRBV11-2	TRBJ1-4	CASSRGQGLGKLFF	TGTGCCAGCAGCCGAGGACAGGGCTTGGGGAAACTGTTTTTT
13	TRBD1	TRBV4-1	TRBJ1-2	CASSRDSLYGYTF	TGCGCCAGCAGCCGGGACAGCCTCTATGGCTACACCTTC
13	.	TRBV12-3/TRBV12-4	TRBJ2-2	CASNSGRAGELFF	.
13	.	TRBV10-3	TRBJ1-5	CAISESDYQPQHF	TGTGCCATCAGTGAGTCCGACTATCAGCCCCAGCATTTT
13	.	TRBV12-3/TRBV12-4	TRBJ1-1	CASSLDPNTEAFF	TGTGCCAGCAGTTTGGATCCGAACACTGAAGCTTTCTTT
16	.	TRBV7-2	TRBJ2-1	CASSLAPSGSRSEQFF	TGTGCCAGCAGCTTAGCGCCCTCGGGGTCTCGGAGTGAGCAGTTCTTC
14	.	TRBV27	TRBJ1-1	CASSNLMGGTEAFF	TGTGCCAGCAGTAACCTTATGGGCGGCACTGAAGCTTTCTTT
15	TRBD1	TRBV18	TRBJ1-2	CASSPPLGTGDGYTF	TGTGCCAGCTCACCCCCTCTGGGAACAGGGGACGGCTACACCTTC